The T cell receptor (beta chain) under discussion was sequenced for a study of blood T cell repertoires in COVID-19. Study context: Specimens from acute and convalescent COVID-19 originated in the United States, Italy and Spain. The analysed material was cDNA or gDNA that came from T cells, B-cell-depleted T cells, or PBMCs.

V shed 4 bases and J shed 3 bases, with 11 bases lying between them. Germline V gives CDR1 SGHRS, CDR2 YFSETQ. CDR3 length: 14 residues. Produced via immunoSEQ multiplex PCR; TCRdb's table is partial and in-frame only. The table has more than 95,000 clones, 65% to 90% seen once. Material for sequencing was peripheral blood. The clonotype was recovered from a man older than 75 with active or convalescent COVID-19. The chain recombines TRBV5-1 with TRBJ1-5; a possible D gene is TRBD1 (5 bases). This CDR3 is CASSPTGLNQPQHF. In DNA form, the CDR3 reads TGCGCCAGCAGCCCCACAGGTCTCAATCAGCCCCAGCATTTT.